These 21 T cell receptor beta chains were sequenced from one sample in a study of control samples from healthy donors and cancer patients. This table comes from immunoSEQ multiplex PCR, and its TCRdb copy is limited to in-frame clones, with some not included. This sample has under 130,000 clones, with about 83% found just once. The specimen sequenced was blood. Receptors were obtained from a woman between 45 and 65 years old in good health.

In nucleotides, the CDR3 is TGCGCCAGCAGCTTGGCTAGCGGGCCGCCTGGGGCCCAGTACTTC. Its translation: CASSLASGPPGAQYF. The genes are TRBV5-1 and TRBJ2-5, with 8 positions matching TRBD2. The V segment lost 0 bases and the J segment 9 bases; nucleotides outside the gene matches: 10. Germline CDR1 and CDR2: SGHRS and YFSETQ. The CDR3 loop spans 15 amino acids.

The chain uses TRBV28 and TRBJ2-7; unclear D gene. Trimming shortened V by 7 bases and J by 2 bases, and 15 bases separated the two germline ends. This CDR3 region has 14 residues. The germline V gene encodes CDR1 MDHEN and CDR2 SYDVKM. The CDR3 DNA is TGTGCCAGCACCAAAACCGGCTATGCCTACGAGCAGTACTTC. The encoded protein is CASTKTGYAYEQYF. The variable domain in full, with the rest retrieved from reference TRBV28 and TRBJ2-7, is DVKVTQSSRYLVKRTGEKVFLECVQDMDHENMFWYRQDPGLGLRLIYFSYDVKMKEKGDIPEGYSVSREKKERFSLILESASTNQTSMYLCASTKTGYAYEQYFGPGTRLTVT.

This clone was detected ten times or more. The chain uses TRBV7-9 and TRBJ1-4; possible D gene TRBD1, 5 bases. The CDR3 totals 15 residues. The germline V gene has CDR1 SEHNR and CDR2 FQNEAQ (reference sequence). V lost 5 bases to trimming and J lost 4 bases, with 14 bases between them. For the CDR3, the DNA is TGTGCCAGCAGCACATACCGGGACGGTAATGAAAAACTGTTTTTT. Its protein product is CASSTYRDGNEKLFF.

The chain links TRBV6-5 to TRBJ1-1; 9 bases align to TRBD1. Germline values: CDR1 MNHEY, CDR2 SVGAGI. The CDR3 runs to 15 residues. The V and J ends lost 6 bases and 3 bases, in that order; junction bases with no gene match: 8. The CDR3 is CASRASRTGDTEAFF. The CDR3 DNA follows: TGTGCCAGCAGGGCTTCGCGGACAGGGGACACTGAAGCTTTCTTT.

The chain recombines TRBV19 with TRBJ1-2; 10 bases line up with TRBD1. CDR3 length: 14 residues. V gave up 3 bases and J gave up 8 bases; unmatched junction bases: 6. Germline CDR1 is LNHDA and CDR2 is SQIVND (reference sequence). This CDR3 reads CASSMDDRGRGYTF. CDR3 bases: TGTGCCAGTAGTATGGACGACAGGGGGCGAGGCTACACCTTC.

This rearrangement joins TRBV3-1 (or the pseudogene TRBV3-2) to TRBJ1-5; D not certain. CDR1 is LGHDT and CDR2 is YNNKEL in the germline V gene (reference sequence). V lost 1 base and J lost 0, with 10 bases in between. This CDR3 is built from 16 residues. The CDR3 DNA follows: TGTGCCAGCAGCCAAGGGACCGCCAATAGCAATCAGCCCCAGCATTTT. Translating it yields CASSQGTANSNQPQHF.

The V gene is TRBV5-1, the J gene TRBJ2-2, with 10 bases aligning to TRBD1. Germline V gene lookup returns CDR1 SGHRS and CDR2 YFSETQ. This CDR3 comprises 15 residues. Trimming removed 0 bases from V and 5 bases from J; junction bases left unmatched: 1. The DNA for the CDR3 is TGCGCCAGCAGCTTGGCGGGACAGGGGACCGGGGAGCTGTTTTTT. It encodes CASSLAGQGTGELFF.

The V and J genes are TRBV5-5 and TRBJ2-3; D may correspond to TRBD1 or TRBD2 (6 bases each). V was clipped by 5 bases and J by 2 bases, with 15 bases between them. This CDR3 has 15 amino acids. Germline values: CDR1 SGHKS, CDR2 YYEKEE (reference sequence). CDR3 amino acids: CASSTGGLLTDTQYF. The CDR3 region has the DNA TGTGCCAGCAGTACCGGGGGCCTACTCACAGATACGCAGTATTTT. Complete variable domain (other parts from reference TRBV5-5 and TRBJ2-3): DAGVTQSPTHLIKTRGQQVTLRCSPISGHKSVSWYQQVLGQGPQFIFQYYEKEERGRGNFPDRFSARQFPNYSSELNVNALLLGDSALYLCASSTGGLLTDTQYFGPGTRLTVL.

V gene TRBV9 combines with J gene TRBJ1-5; the D gene is possibly TRBD1 (6 bases). Germline V gene lookup returns CDR1 SGDLS and CDR2 YYNGEE. V gave up 3 bases and J gave up 1 base, with 14 bases separating them. The CDR3 runs 16 residues. The DNA of the CDR3 is TGTGCCAGCAGCGAGGGGGACAACCTAAGCAATCAGCCCCAGCATTTT. Residues: CASSEGDNLSNQPQHF.

This rearrangement joins TRBV4-3 to TRBJ1-6; TRBD1 might be the D (5 bases). The CDR3 spans 15 residues. Trimming cost V 4 bases and J 10 bases, with 17 bases left between them. Germline assignment: CDR1 LGHNA and CDR2 YSLEER. The CDR3, as DNA: TGCGCCAGCAGCCCACAAATAGGGGTTCGGTCACCCCTCCACTTT. Translating it yields CASSPQIGVRSPLHF.

The chain uses TRBV5-4 and TRBJ2-5; 10 bases fit TRBD2. The germline V gene encodes CDR1 SGHNT and CDR2 YYREEE (reference sequence). The CDR3 covers 14 residues. Trimming cost V 3 bases and J 4 bases; bases outside gene matches: 3. The DNA for the CDR3 is TGTGCCAGCAGCTCCCGACTAGCGGGAGAGACCCAGTACTTC. This translates into CASSSRLAGETQYF.

The genes are TRBV5-1 and TRBJ2-7; 7 nucleotides align to TRBD1. V shed 0 bases, J shed 2 bases, and the junction held 5 bases outside the gene matches. There are 15 residues in the CDR3. From germline, CDR1 is SGHRS and CDR2 YFSETQ. The CDR3 DNA is TGCGCCAGCAGCTTGGGGGCCGGGACAGCCTACGAGCAGTACTTC. The encoded protein is CASSLGAGTAYEQYF.

The chain carries TRBV11-2 and TRBJ1-2, with TRBD1 as a possible D gene (5 bases). The CDR3 contains 15 residues. Trimming removed 5 bases at V and 6 bases at J, with 19 bases between. The germline V gene has CDR1 SGHAT and CDR2 FQNNGV. CDR3: CASSLHPGRADGYTF. CDR3 DNA: TGTGCCAGCAGCCTCCACCCCGGCAGGGCAGATGGCTACACCTTC.

The chain recombines TRBV7-9 with TRBJ2-1, with D uncertain. The CDR3 runs to 16 residues. Germline CDR1 and CDR2: SEHNR and FQNEAQ (reference sequence). Trimming stripped 4 bases from V and 2 bases from J, with 15 bases between. CDR3 sequence reads: CASSSEVIFPYNEQFF. CDR3 nucleotide sequence: TGTGCCAGCAGCTCAGAGGTAATCTTCCCCTACAATGAGCAGTTCTTC.

The chain carries TRBV18 and TRBJ2-7; TRBD1 is a possible D gene (5 bases). Germline values: CDR1 KGHSH, CDR2 LQKENI. The CDR3 loop spans 12 amino acids. Between the trimmed V and J ends, which lost 4 bases and 5 bases, there was a span of 9 bases. CDR3 DNA: TGTGCCAGCTCACTCGGACATAACGAGCAGTACTTC. Encoded protein: CASSLGHNEQYF.

The chain is built from TRBV5-6 and TRBJ2-2, with TRBD1 identical over 10 bases. The CDR3 loop spans 16 amino acids. Germline V lookup: CDR1 SGHDT, CDR2 YYEEEE. The trim removed 3 bases at V and 2 bases at J, leaving 4 bases unmatched. The CDR3 DNA reads TGTGCCAGCAGCTGGGGGACAGGGGATAACACCGGGGAGCTGTTTTTT. Amino acids: CASSWGTGDNTGELFF.

The chain employs TRBV5-1 and TRBJ2-7, with D possibly TRBD1 on 5 matching bases. The CDR3 is made up of 18 amino acids. Germline V gene data show CDR1 as SGHRS and CDR2 as YFSETQ. V was pared by 0 bases and J by 0 bases, with 19 bases between. CDR3 loop: CASSLARSQGFSSYEQYF. CDR3 DNA sequence: TGCGCCAGCAGCTTGGCCAGGTCCCAGGGCTTCAGCTCCTACGAGCAGTACTTC.

This clone occurred once. The CDR3 sequence: CASSQARGLDTQYF. For the CDR3, the DNA is TGTGCCAGCAGCCAAGCAAGGGGGCTGGATACGCAGTATTTT. The chain combines TRBV3-1 (or the pseudogene TRBV3-2) with TRBJ2-3; 7 bases align to TRBD1. This CDR3 has 14 amino acids. Germline-derived CDR1 and CDR2 are LGHDT and YNNKEL (reference sequence). V shed 1 base and J 6 bases; nucleotides not matched to a gene: 4.

This clone was recorded only once. V usage is TRBV28 and J usage is TRBJ1-1, with 7 nucleotides matching TRBD1. The CDR3 length is 14 residues. Germline V CDR1 and CDR2: MDHEN, SYDVKM. V trimming: 6 bases; J trimming: 0 bases; junction bases outside the gene matches: 4. CDR3 in amino acids: CASSYDRVNTEAFF. In DNA, the CDR3 is TGTGCCAGCAGCTATGACAGGGTGAACACTGAAGCTTTCTTT.

The gene calls are TRBV4-3 and TRBJ1-2, with D tentatively TRBD1 (6 bases). The germline CDR1 and CDR2 sequences are LGHNA and YSLEER. This CDR3 contains 14 residues. The V end lost 3 bases, the J end lost 5 bases, and 13 bases lay between the germline ends. The CDR3 DNA sequence: TGCGCCAGCAGCCAGGAGGACAGCGAGTATGGCTACACCTTC. This codes for CASSQEDSEYGYTF.

The chain joins TRBV12-5 to TRBJ1-6, with D unclear. The CDR3 spans 13 residues. The V end lost 8 bases, the J end lost 5 bases, and 10 bases lay between the germline ends. Per germline, CDR1 LGHNT and CDR2 FRNRAP. In DNA, the CDR3 is TGTGCTAGTAAAGGGCAGGATAATTCACCCCTCCACTTT. Amino acids: CASKGQDNSPLHF. Complete variable domain (other parts from reference TRBV12-5 and TRBJ1-6): DARVTQTPRHKVTEMGQEVTMRCQPILGHNTVFWYRQTMMQGLELLAYFRNRAPLDDSGMPKDRFSAEMPDATLATLKIQPSEPRDSAVYFCASKGQDNSPLHFGNGTRLTVT.